Many counts were recorded for the clone carrying this T cell receptor beta chain. Its antigen is unidentified. Breast cancer patients provided tissue from their axillary draining lymph nodes. MiXCR was run by TCRdb on the multiplex PCR reads, yielding one entry per CDR3 protein. The sample lists 270,000 or so distinct CDR3 sequences; roughly 31% were seen once. These data are taken from a study of breast tumors, draining lymph nodes, adjacent tissues. Whole-study findings and limits: Findings are consistent with lymph node origin and intratumoral expansion of most tumor T cells. Tumor T cell lymph node origin was a supported hypothesis, not proven. Tumors had less TCR diversity than lymph nodes, more than nontumor tissue.

This receptor was taken from a female donor with breast cancer. Some clones in this sample may be carry-over from other donors' samples. The sequencing input was axillary lymph node tissue.

The CDR3 region has the DNA TGTGCCTGGAGTGTAGTCGGCTACGAGCAGTACTTC. Its translation is CAWSVVGYEQYF. The genes are TRBV30 and TRBJ2-7; D unresolved. CDR3 size: 12 residues. With 0 bases removed from V and 3 bases from J, the gap between germline ends came to 6 bases. Germline assignment: CDR1 GTSNPN and CDR2 SVGIG (reference sequence). Based on the CDR3 plus reference TRBV30 and TRBJ2-7, the full variable domain is SQTIHQWPATLVQPVGSPLSLECTVEGTSNPNLYWYRQAAGRGLQLLFYSVGIGQISSEVPQNLSASRPQDRQFILSSKKLLLSDSGFYLCAWSVVGYEQYFGPGTRLTVT.